Below are 17 T cell receptor beta chains sequenced from a single sample in a study of beta chain features in type 1 diabetes. Sequenced material consisted of expressed TCRB transcripts (all of the isolated RNA was reverse transcribed). TCRdb's table, derived via immunoSEQ multiplex PCR, lists solely in-frame clones and lacks some. The data hold hundreds of thousands of clones, with 8% observed a single time. The sequenced sample consisted of central memory CD4+ T cells from blood. Receptor source: a woman younger than 35 in good health.

The genes are TRBV15 and TRBJ1-2; D is unresolved. Trimming pared 3 bases from V and 4 bases from J, leaving 12 bases between. CDR3 length: 14 residues. Germline V gene data show CDR1 as LNHNV and CDR2 as YYDKDF (reference sequence). The CDR3: CATSRATVTYGYTF. The CDR3 region has the DNA TGTGCCACCAGCAGGGCGACGGTGACCTATGGCTACACCTTC.

The V call is TRBV4-2, the J call TRBJ2-5, with a tentative D call TRBD2 (5 bases). CDR1 LGHNA and CDR2 YNFKEQ come from the germline V gene. This CDR3 spans 13 amino acids. V lost 3 bases and J 9 bases, leaving 14 bases between the germline ends. The CDR3 protein is CASSHLRAAAQYF. The CDR3 DNA sequence: TGTGCCAGCAGCCATTTACGGGCAGCGGCCCAGTACTTC.

The chain links TRBV20-1 to TRBJ2-3; no firm D call. V lost 5 bases, J lost 3 bases, and 6 bases lay in between. The CDR3 is 11 residues long. Germline V lookup: CDR1 DFQATT, CDR2 SNEGSKA (reference sequence). CDR3 region: CSAASTDTQYF. In DNA form, the CDR3 reads TGCAGTGCTGCTAGTACAGATACGCAGTATTTT.

The chain couples TRBV7-2 to TRBJ2-7; D possibly matches TRBD1 or TRBD2 (5 bases each). The CDR3 covers 16 residues. In germline, CDR1 is SGHTA, CDR2 FQGNSA. Trimming took 3 bases from V and 0 from J, leaving 15 bases between them. CDR3 amino acids: CASSLGTGTDSYEQYF. In DNA, the CDR3 is TGTGCCAGCAGCTTGGGGACGGGCACGGACTCCTACGAGCAGTACTTC.

The chain links TRBV4-3 to TRBJ1-1; TRBD1 is a possible D gene (5 bases). CDR1 and CDR2 (germline): LGHNA, YSLEER. The V and J ends lost 1 base and 7 bases respectively, with 13 bases between them. The CDR3 runs 14 residues. CDR3 sequence (DNA): TGCGCCAGCAGCCAAGGTGGGGCCCCGGTTGAAGCTTTCTTT. Its protein product is CASSQGGAPVEAFF.

This chain connects TRBV4-1 to TRBJ1-2; maybe TRBD1 (6 bases). CDR3 size: 15 residues. Per germline, CDR1 MGHRA and CDR2 YSYEKL. Trimming removed 2 bases at V and 0 bases at J, with 10 bases between. This chain's CDR3 is CASSQSAGANYGYTF. The CDR3 bases are TGCGCCAGCAGCCAATCAGCAGGGGCTAACTATGGCTACACCTTC.

This clone was detected a few times. The chain couples TRBV6-5 to TRBJ2-7; D gene unclear. The length of the CDR3 is 11 residues. Germline loops: CDR1 MNHEY, CDR2 SVGAGI. V was cut by 6 bases and J by 6 bases, with 9 bases left in between. CDR3 residues: CASSRLSEQYF. CDR3 nucleotide sequence: TGTGCCAGCAGCAGGCTCTCCGAGCAGTACTTC.

This clone was seen more than once but under ten times. The V and J genes are TRBV10-3 and TRBJ1-1, with D hard to call. This CDR3 has 15 amino acids. Trimming shortened V by 0 bases and J by 0 bases, and 8 bases separated the two germline ends. Germline V gene sequence: CDR1 ENHRY, CDR2 SYGVKD. The CDR3 spells CAISESQLMNTEAFF. CDR3 DNA: TGTGCCATCAGTGAGTCCCAGCTAATGAACACTGAAGCTTTCTTT.

This clone has more than one count but fewer than ten. The CDR3 DNA is TGTGCCAGCAGCCACGATAACACAGATACGCAGTATTTT. Protein product: CASSHDNTDTQYF. This chain joins TRBV14 and TRBJ2-3; D is unclear. Looked up from germline, CDR1 is SGHDN and CDR2 is FVKESK. The ends were cut back, 3 bases at V and 2 bases at J, with 6 bases in the middle. The CDR3 consists of 13 residues.

This chain uses TRBV6-5 with TRBJ2-1; 8 positions agree with TRBD1. The junction had 6 bases not matched to a gene; V was cut back by 0 bases and J by 8 bases. CDR3 length: 15 amino acids. The germline V gene encodes CDR1 MNHEY and CDR2 SVGAGI. The DNA for the CDR3 is TGTGCCAGCAGTTACTCGTGGGGACAGGCGGATGAGCAGTTCTTC. Translation: CASSYSWGQADEQFF.

CDR3 amino acids: CASSLAMTAAVTNEKLFF. The CDR3 nucleotides read TGTGCCAGCAGCTTAGCTATGACAGCAGCCGTCACAAATGAAAAACTGTTTTTT. V is TRBV7-9 and J is TRBJ1-4; TRBD1 is a possible D gene (5 bases). Germline V CDR1 and CDR2: SEHNR, FQNEAQ (reference sequence). This CDR3 is 18 amino acids long. V lost 0 bases to trimming and J lost 5 bases, with 19 bases between them.

This clone showed up just a few times. J is TRBJ1-5 and V is TRBV7-8; D remains unclear. Germline-derived CDR1 and CDR2 are SGHVS and FQNEAQ. The CDR3 spans 13 residues. V lost 1 base, J lost 7 bases, and 8 bases lay in between. CDR3 in amino acids: CASSLDEQQPQHF. Written as DNA, the CDR3 is TGTGCCAGCAGCTTAGATGAACAGCAGCCCCAGCATTTT. Supplemented by reference TRBV7-8 and TRBJ1-5, the full variable domain reads GAGVSQSPRYKVAKRGQDVALRCDPISGHVSLFWYQQALGQGPEFLTYFQNEAQLDKSGLPSDRFFAERPEGSVSTLKIQRTQQEDSAVYLCASSLDEQQPQHFGDGTRLSIL.

Many counts were recorded for this clone. The rearrangement uses TRBV10-2 and TRBJ1-1; possibly TRBD1 for D (5 bases). The CDR3 is 14 amino acids. V dropped 6 bases and J dropped 0 bases, with 11 bases sitting between them. Germline V gene data show CDR1 as WSHSY and CDR2 as SAAADI. CDR3 amino acids: CASSLGLMNTEAFF. The DNA of the CDR3 is TGCGCCAGCAGCCTGGGACTCATGAACACTGAAGCTTTCTTT.

The gene calls are TRBV7-9 and TRBJ2-3; 12 bases agree with TRBD2. V was pared by 4 bases and J by 3 bases, with 11 bases of the junction left unmatched. Germline V gene sequence: CDR1 SEHNR, CDR2 FQNEAQ (reference sequence). The CDR3 covers 18 residues. The CDR3 DNA follows: TGTGCCAGCAGCTCCAACAGCCGACTAGCGGGAGTTACAGATACGCAGTATTTT. This translates into CASSSNSRLAGVTDTQYF.

This chain links TRBV6-5 with TRBJ2-7, with D maybe TRBD1 (6 bases). The CDR3 consists of 15 residues. The V end lost 6 bases, the J end lost 4 bases, and 19 bases lay between the germline ends. CDR1 is MNHEY, CDR2 SVGAGI, per germline. The CDR3 protein is CASRGALGREYEQYF. The CDR3 coding sequence is TGTGCCAGCAGGGGGGCCTTGGGCAGGGAATACGAGCAGTACTTC.

This clone was seen a handful of times. V and J are TRBV20-1 and TRBJ2-3, with a weak D call TRBD2 (5 bases). V was pared by 3 bases and J by 7 bases, with 8 bases between. Germline V gene data show CDR1 as DFQATT and CDR2 as SNEGSKA (reference sequence). The CDR3 is 11 amino acids. Here the CDR3 reads CSARTGNTQYF. DNA for the CDR3: TGCAGTGCTAGGACGGGGAATACGCAGTATTTT.

This clone was recorded many times. The chain recombines TRBV13 with TRBJ2-1, with a possible D match to TRBD1 (5 bases). This CDR3 contains 15 residues. Trimming took 4 bases from V and 1 from J, leaving 11 bases between them. The V gene's germline CDR1 is PRHDT and CDR2 FYEKMQ (reference sequence). CDR3 region: CASSYAGYSYNEQFF. The CDR3 bases are TGTGCCAGCAGCTATGCAGGGTATTCCTACAATGAGCAGTTCTTC.